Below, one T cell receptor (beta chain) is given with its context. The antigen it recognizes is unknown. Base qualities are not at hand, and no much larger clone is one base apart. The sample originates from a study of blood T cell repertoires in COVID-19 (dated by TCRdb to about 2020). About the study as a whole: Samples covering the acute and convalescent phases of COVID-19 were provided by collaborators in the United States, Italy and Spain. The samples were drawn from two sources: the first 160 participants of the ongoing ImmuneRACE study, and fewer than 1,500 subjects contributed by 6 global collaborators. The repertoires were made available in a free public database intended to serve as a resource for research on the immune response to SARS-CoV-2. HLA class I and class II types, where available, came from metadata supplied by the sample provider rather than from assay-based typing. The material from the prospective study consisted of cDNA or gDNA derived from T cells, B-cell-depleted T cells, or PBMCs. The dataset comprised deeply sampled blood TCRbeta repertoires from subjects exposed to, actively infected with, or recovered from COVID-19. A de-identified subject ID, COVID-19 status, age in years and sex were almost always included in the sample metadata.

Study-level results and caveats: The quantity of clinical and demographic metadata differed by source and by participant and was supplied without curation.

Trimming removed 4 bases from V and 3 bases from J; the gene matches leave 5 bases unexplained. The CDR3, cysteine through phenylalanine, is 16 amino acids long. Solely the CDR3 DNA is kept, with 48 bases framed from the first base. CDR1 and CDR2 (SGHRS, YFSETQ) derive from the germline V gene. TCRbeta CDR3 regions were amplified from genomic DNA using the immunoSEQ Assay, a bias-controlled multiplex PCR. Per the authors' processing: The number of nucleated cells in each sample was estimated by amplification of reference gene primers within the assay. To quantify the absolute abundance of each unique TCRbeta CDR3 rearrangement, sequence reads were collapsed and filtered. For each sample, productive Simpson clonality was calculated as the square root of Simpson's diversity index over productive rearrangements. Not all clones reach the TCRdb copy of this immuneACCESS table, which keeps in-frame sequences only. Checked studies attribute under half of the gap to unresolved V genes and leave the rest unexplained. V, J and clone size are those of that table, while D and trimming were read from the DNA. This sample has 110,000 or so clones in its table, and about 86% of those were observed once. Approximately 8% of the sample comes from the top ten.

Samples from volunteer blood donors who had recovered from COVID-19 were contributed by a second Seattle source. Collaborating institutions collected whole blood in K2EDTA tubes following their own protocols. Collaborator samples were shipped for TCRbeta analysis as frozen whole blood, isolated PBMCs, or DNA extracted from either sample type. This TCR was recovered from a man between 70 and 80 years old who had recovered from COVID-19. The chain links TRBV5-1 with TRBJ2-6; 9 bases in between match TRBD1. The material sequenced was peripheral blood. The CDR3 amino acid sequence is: CASSRTGDYGANVLTF. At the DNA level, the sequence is TGCGCCAGCAGCCGGACAGGGGATTATGGGGCCAACGTCCTGACTTTC. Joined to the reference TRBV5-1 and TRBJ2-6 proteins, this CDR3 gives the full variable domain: KAGVTQTPRYLIKTRGQQVTLSCSPISGHRSVSWYQQTPGQGLQFLFEYFSETQRNKGNFPGRFSGRQFSNSRSEMNVSTLELGDSALYLCASSRTGDYGANVLTFGAGSRLTVL.